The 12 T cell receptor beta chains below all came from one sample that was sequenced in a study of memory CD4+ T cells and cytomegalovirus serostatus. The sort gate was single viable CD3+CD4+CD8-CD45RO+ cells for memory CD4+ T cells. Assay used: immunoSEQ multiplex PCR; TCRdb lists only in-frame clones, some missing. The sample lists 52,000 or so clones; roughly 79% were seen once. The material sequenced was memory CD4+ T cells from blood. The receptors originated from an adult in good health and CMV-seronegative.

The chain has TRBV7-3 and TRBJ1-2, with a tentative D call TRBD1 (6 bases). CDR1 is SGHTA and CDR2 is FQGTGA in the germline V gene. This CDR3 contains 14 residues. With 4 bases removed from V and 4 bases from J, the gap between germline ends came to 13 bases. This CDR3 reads CASSCRTVSYGYTF. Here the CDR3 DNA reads TGTGCCAGCAGCTGCCGGACAGTTAGCTATGGCTACACCTTC.

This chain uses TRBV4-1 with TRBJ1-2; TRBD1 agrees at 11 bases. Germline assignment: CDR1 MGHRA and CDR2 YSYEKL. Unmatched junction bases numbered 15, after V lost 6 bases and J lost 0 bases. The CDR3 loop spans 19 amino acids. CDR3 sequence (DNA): TGCGCCAGCAGACGAACCCGGGACAGGGGGAAAAGAGCTAACTATGGCTACACCTTC. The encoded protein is CASRRTRDRGKRANYGYTF.

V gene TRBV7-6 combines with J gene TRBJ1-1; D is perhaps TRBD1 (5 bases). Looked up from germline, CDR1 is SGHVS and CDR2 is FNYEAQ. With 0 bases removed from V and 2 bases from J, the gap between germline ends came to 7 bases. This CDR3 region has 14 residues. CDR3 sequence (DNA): TGTGCCAGCAGCTTAGCGGGGGTCAACACTGAAGCTTTCTTT. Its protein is CASSLAGVNTEAFF.

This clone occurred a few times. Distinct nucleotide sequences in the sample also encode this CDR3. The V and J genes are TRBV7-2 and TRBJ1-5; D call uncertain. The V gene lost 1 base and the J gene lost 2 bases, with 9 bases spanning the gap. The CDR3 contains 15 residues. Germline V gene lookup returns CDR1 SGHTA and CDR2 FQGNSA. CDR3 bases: TGTGCCAGCAGCTTAGGAGGGATCGGCAATCAGCCCCAGCATTTT. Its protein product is CASSLGGIGNQPQHF. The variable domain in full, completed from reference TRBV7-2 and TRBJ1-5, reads GAGVSQSPSNKVTEKGKDVELRCDPISGHTALYWYRQSLGQGLEFLIYFQGNSAPDKSGLPSDRFSAERTGGSVSTLTIQRTQQEDSAVYLCASSLGGIGNQPQHFGDGTRLSIL.

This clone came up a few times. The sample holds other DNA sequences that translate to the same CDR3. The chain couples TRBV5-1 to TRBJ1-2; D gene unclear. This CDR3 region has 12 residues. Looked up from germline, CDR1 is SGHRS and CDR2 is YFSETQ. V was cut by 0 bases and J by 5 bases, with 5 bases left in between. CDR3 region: CASSLEGYGYTF. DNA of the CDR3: TGCGCCAGCAGCTTGGAAGGGTATGGCTACACCTTC.

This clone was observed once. This CDR3 is CASSEALTGAKNIQYF. Here the CDR3 DNA reads TGTGCCAGCAGTGAAGCGTTGACGGGGGCCAAAAACATTCAGTACTTC. The rearrangement joins TRBV6-1 to TRBJ2-4; D might be TRBD2 (5 bases). The V end lost 0 bases, the J end lost 1 base, and 10 bases lay between the germline ends. The V gene's germline CDR1 is MNHNS and CDR2 SASEGT. The CDR3 consists of 16 residues.

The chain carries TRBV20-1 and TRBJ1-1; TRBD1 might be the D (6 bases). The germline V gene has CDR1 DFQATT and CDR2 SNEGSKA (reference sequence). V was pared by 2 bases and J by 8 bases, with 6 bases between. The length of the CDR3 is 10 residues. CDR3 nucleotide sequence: TGCAGTGCTAGACAGGGGGAAGCTTTCTTT. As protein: CSARQGEAFF.

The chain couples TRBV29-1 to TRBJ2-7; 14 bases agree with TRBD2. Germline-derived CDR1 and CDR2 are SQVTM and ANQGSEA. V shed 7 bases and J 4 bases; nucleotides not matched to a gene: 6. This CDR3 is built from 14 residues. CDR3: CSAKRTSGRYEQYF. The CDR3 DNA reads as TGCAGCGCTAAAAGGACTAGCGGGAGGTACGAGCAGTACTTC.

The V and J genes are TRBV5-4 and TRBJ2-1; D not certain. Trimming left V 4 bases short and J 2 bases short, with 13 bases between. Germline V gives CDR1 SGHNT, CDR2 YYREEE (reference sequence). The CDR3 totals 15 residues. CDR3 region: CASSPDDPAYNEQFF. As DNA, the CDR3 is TGTGCCAGCAGCCCGGACGATCCGGCCTACAATGAGCAGTTCTTC.

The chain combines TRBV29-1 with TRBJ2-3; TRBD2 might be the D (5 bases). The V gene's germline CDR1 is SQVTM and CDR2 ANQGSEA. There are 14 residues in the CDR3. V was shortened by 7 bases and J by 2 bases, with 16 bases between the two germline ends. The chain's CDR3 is CSAAGYRNTDTQYF. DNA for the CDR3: TGCAGCGCGGCGGGTTATAGGAACACAGATACGCAGTATTTT.

CDR3 residues: CASSPRGQSNQPQHF. The CDR3 DNA reads as TGTGCCAGCAGCCCGCGGGGACAGAGCAATCAGCCCCAGCATTTT. The chain has TRBV9 and TRBJ1-5, with 7 bases lining up with TRBD1. V was pared by 4 bases and J by 1 base, with 5 bases of the junction left unmatched. CDR3 length equals 15 residues. CDR1 is SGDLS, CDR2 YYNGEE, per germline.

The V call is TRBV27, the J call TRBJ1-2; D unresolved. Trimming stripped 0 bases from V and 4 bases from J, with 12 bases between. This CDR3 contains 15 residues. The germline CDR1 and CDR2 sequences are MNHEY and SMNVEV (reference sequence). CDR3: CASSLSAQATYGYTF. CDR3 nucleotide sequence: TGTGCCAGCAGTTTATCGGCGCAGGCGACCTATGGCTACACCTTC.